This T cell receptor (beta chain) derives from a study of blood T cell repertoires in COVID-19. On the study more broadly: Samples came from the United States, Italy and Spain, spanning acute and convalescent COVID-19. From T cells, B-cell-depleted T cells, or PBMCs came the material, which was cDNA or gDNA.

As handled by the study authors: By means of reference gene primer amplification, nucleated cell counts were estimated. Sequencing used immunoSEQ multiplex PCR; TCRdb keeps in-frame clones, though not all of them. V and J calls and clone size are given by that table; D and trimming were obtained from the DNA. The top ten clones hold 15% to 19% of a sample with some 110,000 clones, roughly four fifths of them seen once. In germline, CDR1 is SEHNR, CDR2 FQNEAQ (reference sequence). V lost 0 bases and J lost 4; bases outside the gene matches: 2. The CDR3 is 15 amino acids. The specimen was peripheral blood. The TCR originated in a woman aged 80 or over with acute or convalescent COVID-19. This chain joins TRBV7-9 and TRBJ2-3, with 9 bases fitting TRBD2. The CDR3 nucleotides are TGTGCCAGCAGCTTAGCTAGCGGGAGTGCAGATACGCAGTATTTT. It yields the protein CASSLASGSADTQYF. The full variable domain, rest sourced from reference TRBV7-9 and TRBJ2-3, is DTGVSQNPRHKITKRGQNVTFRCDPISEHNRLYWYRQTLGQGPEFLTYFQNEAQLEKSRLLSDRFSAERPKGSFSTLEIQRTEQGDSAMYLCASSLASGSADTQYFGPGTRLTVL.